This TCR beta chain was sequenced for a study of shared clonotypes between healthy human individuals. Looking at the study overall: CD4 naive and CD4 memory each took three plates per donor, while CD8 naive took two and CD8 memory one.

V was cut by 4 bases and J by 5 bases, with 11 bases left in between. Germline-derived CDR1 and CDR2 are MGHRA and YSYEKL. This CDR3 has 14 residues. As concerns this clone: Other DNA sequences in the sample encode the same CDR3.

Cells designated naive CD8 were CD45RO-negative and were positively selected for CCR7, with terminally differentiated effector memory CD45RA+ cells excluded. Sequencing was performed with immunoSEQ multiplex PCR; in TCRdb, only in-frame clones are kept and a portion is missing. The repertoire holds around 2,000,000 clones, with approximately 94% as singletons. The chain has TRBV4-1 and TRBJ1-4; D possibly corresponds to TRBD1 (6 bases). The sequenced sample consisted of naive CD8+ T cells sorted from blood. The sequence was obtained from a man aged 18 to 30 in good health. CDR3 in DNA: TGCGCCAGCAGCCCCCGGGACACCAATGAAAAACTGTTTTTT. This translates into CASSPRDTNEKLFF.